These 8 T cell receptor beta chains came from one sample sequenced in a study of CD8 T cells in ankylosing spondylitis. One entry per CDR3 protein, called by TCRdb with MiXCR from the 5' RACE reads. The sample includes around 210,000 distinct CDR3 sequences, 7.5% to 9.5% of them seen just once. Material: blood, either unsorted or a sorted T cell fraction (not recorded which). The source is a female donor with ankylosing spondylitis or in good health (not recorded which).

The V gene is TRBV6-2 or TRBV6-3, the J gene TRBJ1-2; D might be TRBD1 (6 bases). V lost 5 bases and J lost 3, with 7 bases in between. CDR1 and CDR2 (germline): MNHEY, SVGEGT. The length of the CDR3 is 12 residues. CDR3 region: CASSGQHYGYTF. The CDR3 DNA sequence: TGTGCCAGCAGTGGACAGCACTATGGCTACACCTTC.

In this sample, this clonotype turned up many times. The chain carries TRBV5-1 and TRBJ1-1; D remains ambiguous. Deletions cut 0 bases from V and 2 bases from J, with 11 bases between. The CDR3 consists of 15 residues. In germline, CDR1 is SGHRS, CDR2 YFSETQ. The CDR3 sequence: CASSLAGGSNTEAFF. CDR3 nucleotide sequence: TGCGCCAGCAGCTTGGCTGGAGGGAGCAACACTGAAGCTTTCTTT.

This clonotype is a singleton in its sample. This may come from a read error, since a much larger clone is one base off. The chain links TRBV14 to TRBJ1-1; a possible D gene is TRBD1 (6 bases). The germline gives CDR1 SGHDN, CDR2 FVKESK. CDR3 length: 15 amino acids. The DNA of the CDR3 is TGTGCCAGCGGCCAAGGGGCAGGGGTGAACACTGAAGCTTTCTTT. Its translation is CASGQGAGVNTEAFF. The full variable domain, rest sourced from reference TRBV14 and TRBJ1-1, is EAGVTQFPSHSVIEKGQTVTLRCDPISGHDNLYWYRRVMGKEIKFLLHFVKESKQDESGMPNNRFLAERTGGTYSTLKVQPAELEDSGVYFCASGQGAGVNTEAFFGQGTRLTVV.

The table lists this clonotype with many counts. The rearrangement uses TRBV11-2 and TRBJ2-1; 8 bases are a match to TRBD2. Germline CDR1 is SGHAT and CDR2 is FQNNGV. The CDR3 spans 13 residues. Trimming cost V 6 bases and J 9 bases; bases outside gene matches: 7. CDR3 sequence (DNA): TGTGCCAGCAGTTATGCGGGGGGCAGTGAGCAGTTCTTC. Amino acids: CASSYAGGSEQFF.

The sample holds a few counts of this clonotype. This chain joins TRBV7-2 and TRBJ2-5; unclear D gene. The V end was cut by 5 bases, the J end by 8 bases, with 18 bases between. CDR1 and CDR2 (germline): SGHTA, FQGNSA. This CDR3 region has 14 residues. The CDR3 here is CASSMSPVRGTQYF. DNA for the CDR3: TGTGCCAGCAGCATGTCCCCAGTTCGAGGCACCCAGTACTTC.

The rearrangement uses TRBV23-1 and TRBJ2-5; 9 bases align to TRBD1. TRBV23-1 is an open reading frame whose function is uncertain. J lost 2 bases, V lost 6 bases, and 1 base had no gene match. The CDR3 runs to 13 residues. CDR3 protein: CASRGQGQETQYF. CDR3 DNA sequence: TGCGCCAGCAGGGGACAGGGTCAAGAGACCCAGTACTTC.

This clonotype is labeled medium-sized. This sequence joins TRBV6-2 or TRBV6-3 and TRBJ2-1; 7 bases map to TRBD2. This CDR3 has 17 residues. Trimming cost V 0 bases and J 8 bases; bases outside gene matches: 13. Germline-derived CDR1 and CDR2 are MNHEY and SVGEGT. The CDR3 DNA follows: TGTGCCAGCAGTTACTCGGATTTCTCGGCTAGCGGCTATGAGCAGTTCTTC. Translated, it gives CASSYSDFSASGYEQFF.

This chain uses TRBV27 with TRBJ2-1; 9 nucleotides line up with TRBD1. The V gene's germline CDR1 is MNHEY and CDR2 SMNVEV (reference sequence). This CDR3 comprises 13 residues. The V and J ends lost 10 bases and 5 bases, in that order; junction bases with no gene match: 6. The chain's CDR3 is CATRDRAHNEQFF. The CDR3 region has the DNA TGTGCCACCCGGGACAGGGCACACAATGAGCAGTTCTTC.